These 10 T cell receptor beta chains were sequenced from one sample in a study of breast tumors, draining lymph nodes, adjacent tissues. TCRdb called the multiplex PCR reads again in MiXCR, with one record for every CDR3 protein. The sample includes about 230,000 distinct CDR3 sequences, roughly 30% of them seen just once. The lymph nodes were axillary draining lymph nodes from breast cancer patients. The sample taken for sequencing was axillary lymph node tissue. These TCRs come from a female donor with breast cancer. Some clones in this sample may be carry-over from other donors' samples.

V usage is TRBV5-1 and J usage is TRBJ2-2; 12 bases are a match to TRBD2. V shed 5 bases, J shed 8 bases, and the junction held 13 bases outside the gene matches. The CDR3 has 17 residues. Germline-derived CDR1 and CDR2 are SGHRS and YFSETQ. In nucleotides, the CDR3 is TGCGCCAGCAGTCTGACGCCTCCTAGCGGGAGGGTAGGGGAGCTGTTTTTT. It codes for CASSLTPPSGRVGELFF.

Many counts were recorded for this clonotype. The V gene is TRBV6-2 or TRBV6-3, the J gene TRBJ1-3, with a weak D call TRBD1 (5 bases). There are 14 residues in the CDR3. Germline V CDR1 and CDR2: MNHEY, SVGEGT. Between the trimmed V and J ends, which lost 7 bases and 0 bases, there was a span of 10 bases. As DNA, the CDR3 is TGTGCCAGCACCGGGACGGTCTCTGGAAACACCATATATTTT. This translates into CASTGTVSGNTIYF.

This clonotype was counted at least ten times. The chain has TRBV6-6 and TRBJ2-3, with D possibly TRBD2 on 6 matching bases. Germline V gives CDR1 MNHNY, CDR2 SVGAGI (reference sequence). CDR3 size: 15 residues. The V end lost 1 base, the J end lost 0 bases, and 8 bases lay between the germline ends. The DNA of the CDR3 is TGTGCCAGCAGTTACTTCGGGGGAAGCACAGATACGCAGTATTTT. This encodes CASSYFGGSTDTQYF.

This clonotype has just a few counts. V gene TRBV11-3 combines with J gene TRBJ1-1, with D unclear. V was trimmed by 7 bases and J by 9 bases, leaving 18 bases between them. Germline V gene data show CDR1 as SGHNT and CDR2 as YENEEA. The CDR3 length is 13 residues. CDR3 loop: CASKESRRVKAFF. The CDR3 DNA follows: TGTGCCAGCAAAGAGTCAAGGAGGGTTAAAGCTTTCTTT. Full variable domain (rest looked up from reference TRBV11-3 and TRBJ1-1): EAGVVQSPRYKIIEKKQPVAFWCNPISGHNTLYWYLQNLGQGPELLIRYENEEAVDDSQLPKDRFSAERLKGVDSTLKIQPAELGDSAVYLCASKESRRVKAFFGQGTRLTVV.

This clonotype was counted ten times or more. The V and J genes are TRBV4-3 and TRBJ2-3; tentative D call: TRBD2 (7 bases). The CDR3 spans 17 residues. V was pared by 0 bases and J by 7 bases, with 20 bases between. CDR1 and CDR2 from the germline V gene are LGHNA and YSLEER. The CDR3 bases are TGCGCCAGCAGCCAAGACGCCACGTGGGGGGGGCAAAATACGCAGTATTTT. Translation: CASSQDATWGGQNTQYF.

The sample holds a few counts of this clonotype. DNA for the CDR3: TGTGCCAGCGAAGGAATGAGCACTAACTATGGCTACACCTTC. This encodes CASEGMSTNYGYTF. The V call is TRBV2, the J call TRBJ1-2; D is unclear. CDR1 and CDR2 from the germline V gene are SNHLY and FYNNEI. The CDR3 is 14 amino acids. The V end lost 8 bases, the J end lost 0 bases, and 13 bases lay between the germline ends.

This clonotype came up many times. The gene calls are TRBV5-1 and TRBJ1-2; TRBD1 aligns across 7 bases. With V trimmed by 4 bases and J by 8 bases, 11 bases remained unmatched. This CDR3 is 14 amino acids long. Germline CDR1 and CDR2: SGHRS and YFSETQ. CDR3 sequence (DNA): TGCGCCAGCAGCGTGGGACACTCAGGGGGAGGCTACACCTTC. It encodes CASSVGHSGGGYTF.

Note on this clonotype: This may be a read error: a much more frequent sequence differs by one nucleotide. This chain links TRBV6-5 with TRBJ2-2; D perhaps matches TRBD1 (5 bases). This CDR3 has 14 amino acids. V lost 6 bases and J 4 bases, leaving 12 bases between the germline ends. Germline-derived CDR1 and CDR2 are MNHEY and SVGAGI. CDR3 in DNA: TGTGCCAGCAGGCCAGGGTCTAGCACCGGGGAGCTGTTTTTT. Residues: CASRPGSSTGELFF.

Ten or more counts support this clonotype. This rearrangement joins TRBV30 to TRBJ2-7; no clear D gene. Per germline, CDR1 GTSNPN and CDR2 SVGIG (reference sequence). Trimming took off 0 bases at V and 2 bases at J, with 14 bases between the two ends. The CDR3 consists of 15 residues. The CDR3 coding sequence is TGTGCCTGGAGTGTACGCCTGCAGCGTACCTACGAGCAGTACTTC. This translates into CAWSVRLQRTYEQYF.

The rearrangement joins TRBV27 to TRBJ1-1; 12 positions agree with TRBD1. Germline CDR1 is MNHEY and CDR2 is SMNVEV (reference sequence). This CDR3 has 17 amino acids. V dropped 0 bases and J dropped 4; count of bases not matched to a gene: 6. The CDR3 is CASSLSRDRGPGTEAFF. The CDR3 DNA follows: TGTGCCAGCAGTTTATCCCGGGACAGGGGGCCTGGCACTGAAGCTTTCTTT.